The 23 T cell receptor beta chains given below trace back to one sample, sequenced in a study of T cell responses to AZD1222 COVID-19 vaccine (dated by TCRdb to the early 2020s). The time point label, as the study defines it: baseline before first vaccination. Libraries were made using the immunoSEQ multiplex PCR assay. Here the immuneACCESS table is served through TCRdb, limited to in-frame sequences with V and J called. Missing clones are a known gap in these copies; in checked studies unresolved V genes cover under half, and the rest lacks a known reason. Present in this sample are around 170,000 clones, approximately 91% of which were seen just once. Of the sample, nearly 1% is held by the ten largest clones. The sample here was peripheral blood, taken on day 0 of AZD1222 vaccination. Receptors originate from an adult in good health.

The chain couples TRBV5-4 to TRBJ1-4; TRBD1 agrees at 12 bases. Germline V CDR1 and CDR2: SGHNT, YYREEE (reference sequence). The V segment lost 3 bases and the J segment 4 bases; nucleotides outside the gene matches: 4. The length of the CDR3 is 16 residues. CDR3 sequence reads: CASSSGQGAGNEKLFF. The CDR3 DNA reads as TGTGCCAGCAGCTCGGGACAGGGGGCCGGTAATGAAAAACTGTTTTTT.

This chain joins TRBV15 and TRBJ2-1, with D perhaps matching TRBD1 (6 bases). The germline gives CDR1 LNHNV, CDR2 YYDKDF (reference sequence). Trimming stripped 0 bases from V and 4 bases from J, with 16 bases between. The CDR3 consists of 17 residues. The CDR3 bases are TGTGCCACCAGCAGAGATGTGGGGGCTAGCAGATACAATGAGCAGTTCTTC. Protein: CATSRDVGASRYNEQFF.

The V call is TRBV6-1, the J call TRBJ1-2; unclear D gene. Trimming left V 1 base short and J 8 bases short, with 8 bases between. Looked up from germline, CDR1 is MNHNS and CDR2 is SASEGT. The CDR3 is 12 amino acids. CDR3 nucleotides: TGTGCCAGCAGTGAAGGGTTGGTAGGCTACACCTTC. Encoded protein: CASSEGLVGYTF.

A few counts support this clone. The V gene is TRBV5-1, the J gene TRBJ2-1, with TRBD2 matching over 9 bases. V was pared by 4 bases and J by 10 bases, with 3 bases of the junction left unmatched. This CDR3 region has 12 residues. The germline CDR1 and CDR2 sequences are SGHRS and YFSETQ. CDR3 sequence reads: CASSVGLAEQFF. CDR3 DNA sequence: TGCGCCAGCAGCGTCGGACTAGCGGAGCAGTTCTTC.

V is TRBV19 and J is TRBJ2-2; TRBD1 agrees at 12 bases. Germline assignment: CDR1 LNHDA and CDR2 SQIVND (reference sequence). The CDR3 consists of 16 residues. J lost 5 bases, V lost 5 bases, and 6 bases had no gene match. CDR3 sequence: CASSLPGQGATGELFF. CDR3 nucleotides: TGTGCCAGTAGTCTCCCGGGACAGGGGGCAACCGGGGAGCTGTTTTTT.

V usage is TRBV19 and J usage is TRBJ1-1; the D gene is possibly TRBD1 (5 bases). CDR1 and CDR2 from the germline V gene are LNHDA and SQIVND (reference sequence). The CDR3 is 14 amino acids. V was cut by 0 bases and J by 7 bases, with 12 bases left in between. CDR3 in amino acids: CASSIDWGQGEAFF. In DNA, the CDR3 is TGTGCCAGTAGTATAGATTGGGGCCAGGGTGAAGCTTTCTTT.

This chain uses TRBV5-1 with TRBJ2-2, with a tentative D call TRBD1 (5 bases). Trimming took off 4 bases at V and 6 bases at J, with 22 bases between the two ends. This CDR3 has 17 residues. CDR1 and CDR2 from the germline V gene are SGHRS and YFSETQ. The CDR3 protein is CASSRLQVGRGAGELFF. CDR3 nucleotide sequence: TGCGCCAGCAGCAGATTACAGGTTGGGCGAGGCGCCGGGGAGCTGTTTTTT.

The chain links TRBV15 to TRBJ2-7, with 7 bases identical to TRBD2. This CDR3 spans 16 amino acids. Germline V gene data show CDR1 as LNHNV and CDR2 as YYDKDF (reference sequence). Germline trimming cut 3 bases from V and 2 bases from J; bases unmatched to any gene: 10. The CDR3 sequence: CATSSKRDYSTYEQYF. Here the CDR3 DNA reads TGTGCCACCAGCAGTAAAAGGGACTACTCGACCTACGAGCAGTACTTC.

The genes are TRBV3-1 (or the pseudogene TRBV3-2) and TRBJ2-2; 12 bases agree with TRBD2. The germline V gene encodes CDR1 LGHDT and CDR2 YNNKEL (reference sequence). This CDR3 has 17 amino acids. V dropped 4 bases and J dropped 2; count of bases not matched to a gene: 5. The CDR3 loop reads CASSRGLAGRNTGELFF. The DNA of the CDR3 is TGTGCCAGCAGCCGTGGACTAGCGGGACGAAACACCGGGGAGCTGTTTTTT.

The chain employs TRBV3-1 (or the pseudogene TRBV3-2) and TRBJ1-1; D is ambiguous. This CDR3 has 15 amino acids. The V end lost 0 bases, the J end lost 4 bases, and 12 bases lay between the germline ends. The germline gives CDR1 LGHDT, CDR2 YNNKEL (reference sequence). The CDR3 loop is CASSQDLGYGTEAFF. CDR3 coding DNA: TGTGCCAGCAGCCAAGATTTAGGGTACGGCACTGAAGCTTTCTTT.

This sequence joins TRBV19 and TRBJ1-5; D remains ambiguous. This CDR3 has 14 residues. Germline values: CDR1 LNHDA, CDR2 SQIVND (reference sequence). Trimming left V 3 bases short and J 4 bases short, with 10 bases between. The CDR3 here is CASSMAGRNQPQHF. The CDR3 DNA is TGTGCCAGTAGTATGGCGGGAAGGAATCAGCCCCAGCATTTT.

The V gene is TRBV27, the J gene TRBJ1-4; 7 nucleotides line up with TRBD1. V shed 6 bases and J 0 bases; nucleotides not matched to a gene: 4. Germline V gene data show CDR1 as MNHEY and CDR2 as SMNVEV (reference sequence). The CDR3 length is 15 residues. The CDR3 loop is CASRDRIATNEKLFF. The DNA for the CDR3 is TGTGCCAGCAGGGACAGGATTGCAACTAATGAAAAACTGTTTTTT.

CDR3 nucleotides: TGTGCCAGCAGTTGGGCAGGAACCGATGAGCAGTTCTTC. Its protein product is CASSWAGTDEQFF. J is TRBJ2-1 and V is TRBV27; no clear D gene. Trimming removed 4 bases at V and 8 bases at J, with 12 bases between. Germline lookup yields CDR1 MNHEY and CDR2 SMNVEV (reference sequence). The CDR3 is 13 residues long.

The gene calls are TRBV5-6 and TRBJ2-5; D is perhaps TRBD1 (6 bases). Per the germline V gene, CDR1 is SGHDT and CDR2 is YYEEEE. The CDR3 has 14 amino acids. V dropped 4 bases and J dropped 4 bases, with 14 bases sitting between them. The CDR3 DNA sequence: TGTGCCAGCAGCCCCAGGGGATGGGGAGAGACCCAGTACTTC. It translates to CASSPRGWGETQYF. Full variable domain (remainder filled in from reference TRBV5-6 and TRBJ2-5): DAGVTQSPTHLIKTRGQQVTLRCSPKSGHDTVSWYQQALGQGPQFIFQYYEEEERQRGNFPDRFSGHQFPNYSSELNVNALLLGDSALYLCASSPRGWGETQYFGPGTRLLVL.

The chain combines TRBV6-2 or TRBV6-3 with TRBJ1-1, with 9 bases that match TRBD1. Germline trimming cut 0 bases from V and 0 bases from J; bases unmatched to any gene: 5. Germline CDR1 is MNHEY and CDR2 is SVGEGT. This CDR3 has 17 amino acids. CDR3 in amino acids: CASSYSRQGGLNTEAFF. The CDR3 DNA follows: TGTGCCAGCAGTTACTCTAGACAGGGGGGTTTGAACACTGAAGCTTTCTTT.

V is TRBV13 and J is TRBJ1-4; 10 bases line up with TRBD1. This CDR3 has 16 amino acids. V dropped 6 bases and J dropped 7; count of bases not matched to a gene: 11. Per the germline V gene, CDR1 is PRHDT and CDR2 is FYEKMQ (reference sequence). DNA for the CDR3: TGTGCCAGCAGTTCTCGACAGGGGGCGCGGGGTGAAAAACTGTTTTTT. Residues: CASSSRQGARGEKLFF.

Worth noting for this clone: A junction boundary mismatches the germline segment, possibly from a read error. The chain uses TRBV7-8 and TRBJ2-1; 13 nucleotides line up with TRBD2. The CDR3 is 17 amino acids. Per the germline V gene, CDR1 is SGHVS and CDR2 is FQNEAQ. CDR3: CASSLSSVGLAGASEIF. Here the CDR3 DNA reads TGTGCCAGCAGCTTGTCGTCGGTTGGACTAGCGGGGGCTTCGGAGATCTTC.

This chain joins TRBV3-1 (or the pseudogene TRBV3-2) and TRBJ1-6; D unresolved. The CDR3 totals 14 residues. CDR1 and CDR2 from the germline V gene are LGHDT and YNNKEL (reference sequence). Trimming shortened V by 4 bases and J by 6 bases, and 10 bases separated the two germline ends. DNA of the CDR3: TGTGCCAGCAGCCCTTTCATCCCTAATTCACCCCTCCACTTT. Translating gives CASSPFIPNSPLHF.

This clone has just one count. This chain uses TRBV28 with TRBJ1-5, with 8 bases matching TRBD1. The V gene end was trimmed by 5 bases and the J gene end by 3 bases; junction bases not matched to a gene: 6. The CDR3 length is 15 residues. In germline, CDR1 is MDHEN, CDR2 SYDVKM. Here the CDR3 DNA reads TGTGCCAGCAGTCTGACAGGGGCCCCCAATCAGCCCCAGCATTTT. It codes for CASSLTGAPNQPQHF. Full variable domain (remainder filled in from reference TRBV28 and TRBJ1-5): DVKVTQSSRYLVKRTGEKVFLECVQDMDHENMFWYRQDPGLGLRLIYFSYDVKMKEKGDIPEGYSVSREKKERFSLILESASTNQTSMYLCASSLTGAPNQPQHFGDGTRLSIL.

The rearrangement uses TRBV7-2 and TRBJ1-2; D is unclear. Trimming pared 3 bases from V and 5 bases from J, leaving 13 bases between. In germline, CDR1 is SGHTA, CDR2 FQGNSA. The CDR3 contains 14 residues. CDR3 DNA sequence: TGTGCCAGCAGCTTGGAGCCAGACTTGTATGGCTACACCTTC. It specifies CASSLEPDLYGYTF.

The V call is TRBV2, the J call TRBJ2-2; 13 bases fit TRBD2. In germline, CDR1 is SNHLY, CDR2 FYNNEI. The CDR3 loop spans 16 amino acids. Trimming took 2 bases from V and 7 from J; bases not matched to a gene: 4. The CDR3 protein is CASSETSGRAVGELFF. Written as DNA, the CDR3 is TGTGCCAGCAGTGAAACTAGCGGGAGGGCCGTCGGGGAGCTGTTTTTT.

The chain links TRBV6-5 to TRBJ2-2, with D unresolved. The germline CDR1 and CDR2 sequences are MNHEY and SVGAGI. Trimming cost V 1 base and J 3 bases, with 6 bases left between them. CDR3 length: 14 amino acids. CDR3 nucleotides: TGTGCCAGCAGTTACTACCGATACACCGGGGAGCTGTTTTTT. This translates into CASSYYRYTGELFF.

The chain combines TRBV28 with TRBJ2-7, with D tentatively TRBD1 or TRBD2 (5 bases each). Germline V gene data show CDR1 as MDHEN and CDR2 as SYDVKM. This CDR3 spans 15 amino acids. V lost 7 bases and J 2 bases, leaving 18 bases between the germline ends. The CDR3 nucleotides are TGTGCCAGCAACAGAGCTGGGGACCAAGCCTACGAGCAGTACTTC. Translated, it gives CASNRAGDQAYEQYF.